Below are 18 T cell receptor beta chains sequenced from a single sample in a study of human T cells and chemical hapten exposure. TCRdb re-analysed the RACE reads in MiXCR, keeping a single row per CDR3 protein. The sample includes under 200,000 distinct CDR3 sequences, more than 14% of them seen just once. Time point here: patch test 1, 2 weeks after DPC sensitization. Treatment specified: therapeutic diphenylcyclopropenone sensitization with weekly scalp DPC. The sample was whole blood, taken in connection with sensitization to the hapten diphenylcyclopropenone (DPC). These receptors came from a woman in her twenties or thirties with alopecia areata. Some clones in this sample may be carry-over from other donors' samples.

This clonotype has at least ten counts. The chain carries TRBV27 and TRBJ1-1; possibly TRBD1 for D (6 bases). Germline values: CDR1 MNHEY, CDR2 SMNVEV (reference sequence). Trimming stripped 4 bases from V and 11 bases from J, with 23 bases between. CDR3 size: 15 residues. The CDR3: CASSSRGEQGQRAFF. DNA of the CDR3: TGTGCCAGCAGTTCCCGCGGTGAACAAGGACAGCGGGCTTTCTTT.

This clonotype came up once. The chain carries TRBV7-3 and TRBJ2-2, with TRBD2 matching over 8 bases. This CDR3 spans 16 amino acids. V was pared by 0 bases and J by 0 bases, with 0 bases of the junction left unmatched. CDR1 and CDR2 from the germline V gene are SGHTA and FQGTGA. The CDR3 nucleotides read TGTGCCAGCAGCTTAACGGGACTAGCGAACACCGGGGAGCTGTTTTTT. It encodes CASSLTGLANTGELFF.

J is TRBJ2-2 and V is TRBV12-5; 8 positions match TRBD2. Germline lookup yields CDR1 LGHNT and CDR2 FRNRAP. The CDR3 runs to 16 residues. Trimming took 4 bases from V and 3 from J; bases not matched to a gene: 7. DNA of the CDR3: TGTGCTAGTGGTTCGCAAGCGGGAGTGGACACCGGGGAGCTGTTTTTT. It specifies CASGSQAGVDTGELFF. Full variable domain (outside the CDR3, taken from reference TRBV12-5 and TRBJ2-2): DARVTQTPRHKVTEMGQEVTMRCQPILGHNTVFWYRQTMMQGLELLAYFRNRAPLDDSGMPKDRFSAEMPDATLATLKIQPSEPRDSAVYFCASGSQAGVDTGELFFGEGSRLTVL.

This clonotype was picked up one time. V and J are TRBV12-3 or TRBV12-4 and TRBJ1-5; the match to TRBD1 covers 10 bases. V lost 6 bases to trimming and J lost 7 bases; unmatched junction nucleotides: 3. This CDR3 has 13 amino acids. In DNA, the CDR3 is TGTGCCAGCAGCGGGACAGGGGTCCAGCCCCAGCATTTT. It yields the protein CASSGTGVQPQHF.

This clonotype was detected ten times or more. The CDR3 sequence is CASSISGQGGTEAFF. The CDR3 DNA follows: TGTGCCAGCAGCATTTCGGGACAGGGAGGCACTGAAGCTTTCTTT. The chain joins TRBV5-4 to TRBJ1-1, with TRBD1 matching over 9 bases. J lost 4 bases, V lost 4 bases, and 8 bases had no gene match. Germline assignment: CDR1 SGHNT and CDR2 YYREEE (reference sequence). The CDR3 is 15 amino acids.

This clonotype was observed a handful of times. This chain's CDR3 is CASSLRGGRTYNEQFF. The CDR3, as DNA: TGTGCCAGCAGCTTACGCGGGGGGCGGACCTACAATGAGCAGTTCTTC. This chain uses TRBV7-2 with TRBJ2-1; 8 positions match TRBD2. V gave up 2 bases and J gave up 2 bases; unmatched junction bases: 5. Germline CDR1 and CDR2: SGHTA and FQGNSA. This CDR3 region has 16 residues.

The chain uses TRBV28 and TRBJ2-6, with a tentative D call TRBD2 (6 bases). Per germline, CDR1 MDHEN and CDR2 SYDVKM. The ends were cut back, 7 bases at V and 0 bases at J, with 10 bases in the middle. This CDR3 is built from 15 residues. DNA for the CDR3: TGTGCCAGCACCCCCGGGGGCTCTGGGGCCAACGTCCTGACTTTC. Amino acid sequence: CASTPGGSGANVLTF.

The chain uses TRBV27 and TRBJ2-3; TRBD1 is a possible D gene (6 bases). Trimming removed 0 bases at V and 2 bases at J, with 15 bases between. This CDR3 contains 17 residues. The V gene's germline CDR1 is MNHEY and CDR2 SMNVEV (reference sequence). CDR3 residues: CASSLSMVGALTDTQYF. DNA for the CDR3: TGTGCCAGCAGTTTATCGATGGTGGGGGCCCTCACAGATACGCAGTATTTT.

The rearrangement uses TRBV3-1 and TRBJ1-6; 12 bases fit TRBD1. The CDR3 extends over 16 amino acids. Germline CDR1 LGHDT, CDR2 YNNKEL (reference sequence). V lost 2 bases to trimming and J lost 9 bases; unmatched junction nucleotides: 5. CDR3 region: CASSQLGQGAGSPLHF. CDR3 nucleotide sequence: TGTGCCAGCAGCCAACTGGGACAGGGGGCAGGTTCACCCCTCCACTTT.

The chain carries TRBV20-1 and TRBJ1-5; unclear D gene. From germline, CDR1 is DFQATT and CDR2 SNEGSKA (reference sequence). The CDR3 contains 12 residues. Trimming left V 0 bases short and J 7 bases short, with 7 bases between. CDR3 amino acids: CSAREGGQPQHF. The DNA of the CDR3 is TGCAGTGCTAGAGAGGGAGGGCAGCCCCAGCATTTT.

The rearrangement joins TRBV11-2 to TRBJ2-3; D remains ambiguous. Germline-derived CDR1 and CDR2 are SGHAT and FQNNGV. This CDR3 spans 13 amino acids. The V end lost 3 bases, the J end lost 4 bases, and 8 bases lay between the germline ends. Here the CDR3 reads CASSFPVADTQYF. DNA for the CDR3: TGTGCCAGCAGCTTCCCCGTTGCAGATACGCAGTATTTT.

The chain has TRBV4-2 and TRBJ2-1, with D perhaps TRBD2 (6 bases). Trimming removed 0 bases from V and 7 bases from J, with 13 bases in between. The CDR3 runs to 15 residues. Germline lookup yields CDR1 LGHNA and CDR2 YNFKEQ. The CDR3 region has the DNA TGTGCCAGCAGCCAAGATACGGGAGTAGGAAATGAGCAGTTCTTC. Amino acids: CASSQDTGVGNEQFF.

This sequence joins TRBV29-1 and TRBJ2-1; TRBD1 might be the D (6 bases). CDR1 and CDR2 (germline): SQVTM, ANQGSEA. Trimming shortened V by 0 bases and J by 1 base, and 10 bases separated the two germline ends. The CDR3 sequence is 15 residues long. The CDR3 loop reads CSVEDQGPSYNEQFF. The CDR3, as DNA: TGCAGCGTTGAAGATCAGGGGCCATCCTACAATGAGCAGTTCTTC.

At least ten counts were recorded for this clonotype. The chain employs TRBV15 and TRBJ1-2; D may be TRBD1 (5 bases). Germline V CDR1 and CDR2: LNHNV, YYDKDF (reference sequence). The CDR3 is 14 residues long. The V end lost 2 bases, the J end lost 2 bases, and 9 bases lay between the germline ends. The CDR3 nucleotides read TGTGCCACCAGCAGAAGGGACGAAAACTATGGCTACACCTTC. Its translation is CATSRRDENYGYTF. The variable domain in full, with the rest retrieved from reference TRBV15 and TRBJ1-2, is DAMVIQNPRYQVTQFGKPVTLSCSQTLNHNVMYWYQQKSSQAPKLLFHYYDKDFNNEADTPDNFQSRRPNTSFCFLDIRSPGLGDTAMYLCATSRRDENYGYTFGSGTRLTVV.

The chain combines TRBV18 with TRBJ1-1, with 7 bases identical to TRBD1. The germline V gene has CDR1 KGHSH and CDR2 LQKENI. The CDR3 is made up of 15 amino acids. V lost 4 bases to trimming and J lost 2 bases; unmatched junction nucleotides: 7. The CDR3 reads CASSLKTGSNTEAFF. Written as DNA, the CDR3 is TGTGCCAGCTCACTAAAGACAGGGTCAAACACTGAAGCTTTCTTT. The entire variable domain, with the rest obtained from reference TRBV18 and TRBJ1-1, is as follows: NAGVMQNPRHLVRRRGQEARLRCSPMKGHSHVYWYRQLPEEGLKFMVYLQKENIIDESGMPKERFSAEFPKEGPSILRIQQVVRGDSAAYFCASSLKTGSNTEAFFGQGTRLTVV.

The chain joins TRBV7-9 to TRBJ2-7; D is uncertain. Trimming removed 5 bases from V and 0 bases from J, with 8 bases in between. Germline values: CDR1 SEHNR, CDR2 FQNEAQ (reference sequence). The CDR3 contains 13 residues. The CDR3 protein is CASSDGSSYEQYF. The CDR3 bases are TGTGCCAGCAGCGATGGGTCCTCCTACGAGCAGTACTTC.

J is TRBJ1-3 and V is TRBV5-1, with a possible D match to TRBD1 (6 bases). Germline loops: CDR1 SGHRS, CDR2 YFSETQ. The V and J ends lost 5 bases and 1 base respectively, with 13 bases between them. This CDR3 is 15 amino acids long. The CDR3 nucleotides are TGCGCCAGCAGGCCAGGGGAGGTGTCTGGAAACACCATATATTTT. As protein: CASRPGEVSGNTIYF.

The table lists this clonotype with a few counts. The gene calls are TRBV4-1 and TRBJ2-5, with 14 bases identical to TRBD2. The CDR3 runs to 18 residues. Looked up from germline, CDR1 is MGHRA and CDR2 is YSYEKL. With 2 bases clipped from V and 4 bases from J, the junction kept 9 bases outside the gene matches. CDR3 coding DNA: TGCGCCAGCAGCCAATTCGGGACTAGCGGGGGTCCGGGAGAGACCCAGTACTTC. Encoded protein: CASSQFGTSGGPGETQYF.